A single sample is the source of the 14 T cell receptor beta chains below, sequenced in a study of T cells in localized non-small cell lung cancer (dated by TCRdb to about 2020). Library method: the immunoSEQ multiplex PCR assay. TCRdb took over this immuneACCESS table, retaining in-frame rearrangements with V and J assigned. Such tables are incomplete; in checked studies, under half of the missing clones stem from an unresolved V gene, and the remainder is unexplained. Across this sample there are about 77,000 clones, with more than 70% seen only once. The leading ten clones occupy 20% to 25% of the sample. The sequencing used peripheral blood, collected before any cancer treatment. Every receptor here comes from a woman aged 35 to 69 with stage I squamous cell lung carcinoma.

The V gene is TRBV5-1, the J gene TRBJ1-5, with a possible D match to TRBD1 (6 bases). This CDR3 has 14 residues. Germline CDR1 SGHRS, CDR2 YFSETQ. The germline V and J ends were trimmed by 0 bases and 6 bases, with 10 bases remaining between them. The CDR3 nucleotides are TGCGCCAGCAGCTTGGGCTCAGGGGCTCAGCCCCAGCATTTT. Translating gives CASSLGSGAQPQHF.

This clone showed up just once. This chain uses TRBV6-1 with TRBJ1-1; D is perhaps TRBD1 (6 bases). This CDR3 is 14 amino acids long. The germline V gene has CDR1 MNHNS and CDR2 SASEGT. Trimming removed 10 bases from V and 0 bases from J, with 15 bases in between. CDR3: CATGQKIMNTEAFF. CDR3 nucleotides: TGTGCCACCGGACAGAAAATTATGAACACTGAAGCTTTCTTT.

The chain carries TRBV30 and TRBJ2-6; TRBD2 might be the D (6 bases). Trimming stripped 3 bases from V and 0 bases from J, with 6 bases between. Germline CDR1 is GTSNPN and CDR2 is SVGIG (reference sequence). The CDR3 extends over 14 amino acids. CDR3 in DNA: TGTGCCTGGAGGGGAGGCTCTGGGGCCAACGTCCTGACTTTC. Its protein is CAWRGGSGANVLTF. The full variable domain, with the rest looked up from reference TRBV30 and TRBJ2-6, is SQTIHQWPATLVQPVGSPLSLECTVEGTSNPNLYWYRQAAGRGLQLLFYSVGIGQISSEVPQNLSASRPQDRQFILSSKKLLLSDSGFYLCAWRGGSGANVLTFGAGSRLTVL.

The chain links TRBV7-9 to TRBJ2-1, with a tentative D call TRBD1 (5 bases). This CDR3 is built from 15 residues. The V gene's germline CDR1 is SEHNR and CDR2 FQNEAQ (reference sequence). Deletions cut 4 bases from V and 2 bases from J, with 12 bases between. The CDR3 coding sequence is TGTGCCAGCAGCTCCCCAGGGTCTACCTACAATGAGCAGTTCTTC. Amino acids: CASSSPGSTYNEQFF.

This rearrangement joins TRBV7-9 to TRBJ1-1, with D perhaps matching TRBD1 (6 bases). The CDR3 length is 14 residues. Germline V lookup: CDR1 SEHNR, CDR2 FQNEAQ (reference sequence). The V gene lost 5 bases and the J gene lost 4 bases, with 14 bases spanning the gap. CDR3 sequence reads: CASSEQGFITEAFF. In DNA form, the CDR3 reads TGTGCCAGCAGCGAACAGGGTTTCATCACTGAAGCTTTCTTT.

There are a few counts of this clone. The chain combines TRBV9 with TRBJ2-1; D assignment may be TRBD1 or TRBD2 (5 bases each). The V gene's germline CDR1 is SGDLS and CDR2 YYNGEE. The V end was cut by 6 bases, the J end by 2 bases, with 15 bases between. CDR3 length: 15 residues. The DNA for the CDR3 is TGTGCCAGCACTTACGGGACCTCACCCTACAATGAGCAGTTCTTC. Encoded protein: CASTYGTSPYNEQFF. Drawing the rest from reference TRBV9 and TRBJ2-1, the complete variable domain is DSGVTQTPKHLITATGQRVTLRCSPRSGDLSVYWYQQSLDQGLQFLIQYYNGEERAKGNILERFSAQQFPDLHSELNLSSLELGDSALYFCASTYGTSPYNEQFFGPGTRLTVL.

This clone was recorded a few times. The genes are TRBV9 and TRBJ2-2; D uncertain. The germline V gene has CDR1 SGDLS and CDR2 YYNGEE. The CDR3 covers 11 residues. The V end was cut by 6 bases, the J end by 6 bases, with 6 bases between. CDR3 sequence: CASTRSGELFF. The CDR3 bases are TGTGCCAGCACTAGGTCCGGGGAGCTGTTTTTT.

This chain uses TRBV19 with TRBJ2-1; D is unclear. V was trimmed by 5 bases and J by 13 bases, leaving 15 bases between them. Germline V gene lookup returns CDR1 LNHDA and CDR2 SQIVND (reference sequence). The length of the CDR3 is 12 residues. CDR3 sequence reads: CASSRAGTEQFF. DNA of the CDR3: TGTGCCAGTAGTCGGGCCGGTACGGAACAGTTCTTC.

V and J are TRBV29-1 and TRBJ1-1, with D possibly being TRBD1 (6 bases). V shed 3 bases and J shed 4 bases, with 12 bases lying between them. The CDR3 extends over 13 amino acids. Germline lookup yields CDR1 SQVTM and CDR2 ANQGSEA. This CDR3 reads CSVDWGATTEAFF. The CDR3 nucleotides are TGCAGCGTTGACTGGGGGGCGACCACTGAAGCTTTCTTT.

The CDR3 nucleotides are TGTGCCAGCAGCCAACAGGGGGCAGGCTATGGCTACACCTTC. This gives the protein CASSQQGAGYGYTF. This chain links TRBV7-9 with TRBJ1-2, with 9 bases that match TRBD1. With 5 bases clipped from V and 4 bases from J, the junction kept 5 bases outside the gene matches. CDR3 length: 14 residues. Germline CDR1 and CDR2: SEHNR and FQNEAQ (reference sequence).

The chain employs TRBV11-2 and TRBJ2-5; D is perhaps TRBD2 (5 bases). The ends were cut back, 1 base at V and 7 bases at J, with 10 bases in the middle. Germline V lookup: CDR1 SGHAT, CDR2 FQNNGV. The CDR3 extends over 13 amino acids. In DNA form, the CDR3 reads TGTGCCAGCAGCTTAGTACCCCGGGGGACCCAGTACTTC. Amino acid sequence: CASSLVPRGTQYF.

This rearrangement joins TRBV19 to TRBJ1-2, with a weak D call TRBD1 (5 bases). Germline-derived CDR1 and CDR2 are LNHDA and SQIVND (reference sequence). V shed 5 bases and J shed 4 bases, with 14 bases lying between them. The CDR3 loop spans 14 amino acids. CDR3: CASSEHRQTYGYTF. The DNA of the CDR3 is TGTGCCAGTAGTGAACATCGACAGACCTATGGCTACACCTTC.

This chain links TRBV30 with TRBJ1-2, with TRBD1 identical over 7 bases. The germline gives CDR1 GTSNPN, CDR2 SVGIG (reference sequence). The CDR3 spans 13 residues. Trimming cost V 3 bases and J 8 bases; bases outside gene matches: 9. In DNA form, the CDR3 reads TGTGCCTGGAGACCACAGGGGCCGGGGGGCTACACCTTC. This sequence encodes CAWRPQGPGGYTF.

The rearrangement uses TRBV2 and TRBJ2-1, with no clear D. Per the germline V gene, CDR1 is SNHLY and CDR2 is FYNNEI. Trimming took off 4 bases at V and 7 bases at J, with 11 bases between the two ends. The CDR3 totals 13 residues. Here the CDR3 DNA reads TGTGCCAGCAGTGCGGAACAGTATAATGAGCAGTTCTTC. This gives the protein CASSAEQYNEQFF.